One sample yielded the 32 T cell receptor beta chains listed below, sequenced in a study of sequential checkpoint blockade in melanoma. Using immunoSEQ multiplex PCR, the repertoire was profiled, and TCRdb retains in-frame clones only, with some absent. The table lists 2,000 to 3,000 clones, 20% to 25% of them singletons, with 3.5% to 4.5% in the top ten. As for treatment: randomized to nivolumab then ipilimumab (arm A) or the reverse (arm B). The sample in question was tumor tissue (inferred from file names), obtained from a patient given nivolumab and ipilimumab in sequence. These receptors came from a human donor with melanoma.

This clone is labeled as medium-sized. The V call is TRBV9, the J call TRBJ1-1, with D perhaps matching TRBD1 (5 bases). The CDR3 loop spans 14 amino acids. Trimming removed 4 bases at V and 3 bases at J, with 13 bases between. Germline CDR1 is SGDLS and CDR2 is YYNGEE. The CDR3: CASSPGGVDTEAFF. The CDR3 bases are TGTGCCAGCAGCCCAGGAGGGGTGGACACTGAAGCTTTCTTT. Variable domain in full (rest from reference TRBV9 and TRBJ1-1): DSGVTQTPKHLITATGQRVTLRCSPRSGDLSVYWYQQSLDQGLQFLIQYYNGEERAKGNILERFSAQQFPDLHSELNLSSLELGDSALYFCASSPGGVDTEAFFGQGTRLTVV.

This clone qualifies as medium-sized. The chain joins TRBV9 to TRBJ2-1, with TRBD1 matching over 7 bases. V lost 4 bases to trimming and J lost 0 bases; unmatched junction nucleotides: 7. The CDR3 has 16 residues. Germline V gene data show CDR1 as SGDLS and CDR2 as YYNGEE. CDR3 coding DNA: TGTGCCAGCAGCCCCCGGGGACAGAGCTCCTACAATGAGCAGTTCTTC. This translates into CASSPRGQSSYNEQFF. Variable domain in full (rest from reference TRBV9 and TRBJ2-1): DSGVTQTPKHLITATGQRVTLRCSPRSGDLSVYWYQQSLDQGLQFLIQYYNGEERAKGNILERFSAQQFPDLHSELNLSSLELGDSALYFCASSPRGQSSYNEQFFGPGTRLTVL.

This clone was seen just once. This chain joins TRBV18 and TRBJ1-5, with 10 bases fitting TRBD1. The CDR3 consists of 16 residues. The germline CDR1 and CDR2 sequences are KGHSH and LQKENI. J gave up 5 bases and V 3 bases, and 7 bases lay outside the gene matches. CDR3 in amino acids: CASSPVTGGADQPQHF. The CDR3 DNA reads TGTGCCAGCTCACCCGTGACAGGGGGCGCGGATCAGCCCCAGCATTTT.

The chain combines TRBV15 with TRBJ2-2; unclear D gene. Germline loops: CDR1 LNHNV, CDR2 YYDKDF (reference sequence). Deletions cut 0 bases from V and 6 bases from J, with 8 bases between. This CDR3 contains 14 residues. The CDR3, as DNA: TGTGCCACCAGCAGAGATCGGCAGTCCGGGGAGCTGTTTTTT. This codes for CATSRDRQSGELFF.

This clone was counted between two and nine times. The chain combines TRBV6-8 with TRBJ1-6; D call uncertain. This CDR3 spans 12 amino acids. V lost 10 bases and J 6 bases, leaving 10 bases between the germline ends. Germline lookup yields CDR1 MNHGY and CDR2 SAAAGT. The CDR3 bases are TGTGCCACCGGGCAGAGTAATTCACCCCTCCACTTT. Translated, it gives CATGQSNSPLHF.

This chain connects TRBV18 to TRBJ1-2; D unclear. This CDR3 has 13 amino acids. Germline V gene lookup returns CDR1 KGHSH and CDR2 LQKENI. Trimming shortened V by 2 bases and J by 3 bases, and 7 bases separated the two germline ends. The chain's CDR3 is CASSPGEDYGYTF. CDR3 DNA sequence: TGTGCCAGCTCACCAGGGGAAGACTATGGCTACACCTTC. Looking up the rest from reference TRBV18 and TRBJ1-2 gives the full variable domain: NAGVMQNPRHLVRRRGQEARLRCSPMKGHSHVYWYRQLPEEGLKFMVYLQKENIIDESGMPKERFSAEFPKEGPSILRIQQVVRGDSAAYFCASSPGEDYGYTFGSGTRLTVV.

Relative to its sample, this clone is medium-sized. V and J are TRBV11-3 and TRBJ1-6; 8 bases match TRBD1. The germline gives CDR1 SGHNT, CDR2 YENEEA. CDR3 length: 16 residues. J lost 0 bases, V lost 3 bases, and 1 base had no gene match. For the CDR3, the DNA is TGTGCCAGCAGCTTCAGGGGGCGCTCCTATAATTCACCCCTCCACTTT. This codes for CASSFRGRSYNSPLHF.

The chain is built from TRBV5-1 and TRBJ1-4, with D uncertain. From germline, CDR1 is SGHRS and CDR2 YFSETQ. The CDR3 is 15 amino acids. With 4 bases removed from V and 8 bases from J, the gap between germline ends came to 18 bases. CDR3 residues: CASSPNGRSNEKLFF. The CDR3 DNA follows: TGCGCCAGCAGCCCGAATGGGAGGTCGAACGAAAAACTGTTTTTT.

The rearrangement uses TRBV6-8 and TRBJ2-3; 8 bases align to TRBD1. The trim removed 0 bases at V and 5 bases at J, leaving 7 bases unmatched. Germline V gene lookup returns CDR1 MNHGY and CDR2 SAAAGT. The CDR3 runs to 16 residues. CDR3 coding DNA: TGTGCCAGCAGTTACTCGATGGCAGGGGGCCGAGATACGCAGTATTTT. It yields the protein CASSYSMAGGRDTQYF.

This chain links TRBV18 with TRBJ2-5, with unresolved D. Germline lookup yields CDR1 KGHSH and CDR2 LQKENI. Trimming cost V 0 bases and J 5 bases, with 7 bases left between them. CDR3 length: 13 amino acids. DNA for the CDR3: TGTGCCAGCTCACCACCGTCTTCCGAGACCCAGTACTTC. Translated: CASSPPSSETQYF.

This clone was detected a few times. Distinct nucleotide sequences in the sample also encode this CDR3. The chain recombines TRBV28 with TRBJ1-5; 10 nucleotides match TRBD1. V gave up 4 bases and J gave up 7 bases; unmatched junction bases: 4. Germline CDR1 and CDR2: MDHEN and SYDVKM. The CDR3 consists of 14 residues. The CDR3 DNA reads TGTGCCAGCAGTTCCGGACAGGGGGACCAGCCCCAGCATTTT. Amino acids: CASSSGQGDQPQHF.

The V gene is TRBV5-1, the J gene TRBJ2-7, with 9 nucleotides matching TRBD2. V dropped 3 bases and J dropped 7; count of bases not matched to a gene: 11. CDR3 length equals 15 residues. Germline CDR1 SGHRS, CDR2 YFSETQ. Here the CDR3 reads CASSWEASGTGEQYF. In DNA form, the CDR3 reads TGCGCCAGCAGCTGGGAGGCTAGCGGGACTGGGGAGCAGTACTTC.

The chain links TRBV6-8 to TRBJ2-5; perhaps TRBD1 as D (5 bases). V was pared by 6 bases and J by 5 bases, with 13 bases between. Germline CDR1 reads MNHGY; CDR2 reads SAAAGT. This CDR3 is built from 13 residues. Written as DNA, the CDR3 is TGTGCCAGCAGCCAAGACAGAATGGAGACCCAGTACTTC. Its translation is CASSQDRMETQYF.

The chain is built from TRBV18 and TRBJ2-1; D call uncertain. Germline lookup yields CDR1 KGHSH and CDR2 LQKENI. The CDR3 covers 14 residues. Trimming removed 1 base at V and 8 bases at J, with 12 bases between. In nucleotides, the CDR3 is TGTGCCAGCTCACCACAATCAAGTTCGGATGAGCAGTTCTTC. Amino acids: CASSPQSSSDEQFF.

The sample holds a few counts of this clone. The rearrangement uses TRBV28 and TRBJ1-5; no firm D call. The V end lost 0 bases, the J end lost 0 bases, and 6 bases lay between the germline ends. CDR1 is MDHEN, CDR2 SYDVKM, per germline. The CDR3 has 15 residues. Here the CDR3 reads CASSLWHTSNQPQHF. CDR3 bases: TGTGCCAGCAGTTTATGGCATACTAGCAATCAGCCCCAGCATTTT.

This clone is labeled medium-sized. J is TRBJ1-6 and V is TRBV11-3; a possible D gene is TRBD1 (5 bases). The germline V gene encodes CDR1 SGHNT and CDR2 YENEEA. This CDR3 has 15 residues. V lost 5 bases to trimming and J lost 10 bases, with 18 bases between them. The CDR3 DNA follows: TGTGCCAGCAGCCACACCGGGGACCGCCAATCACCCCTCCACTTT. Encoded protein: CASSHTGDRQSPLHF. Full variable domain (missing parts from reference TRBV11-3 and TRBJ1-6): EAGVVQSPRYKIIEKKQPVAFWCNPISGHNTLYWYLQNLGQGPELLIRYENEEAVDDSQLPKDRFSAERLKGVDSTLKIQPAELGDSAVYLCASSHTGDRQSPLHFGNGTRLTVT.

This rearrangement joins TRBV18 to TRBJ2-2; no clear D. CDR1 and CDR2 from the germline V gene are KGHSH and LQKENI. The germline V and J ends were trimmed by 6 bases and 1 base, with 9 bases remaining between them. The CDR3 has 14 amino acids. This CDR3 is CASSPNGNTGELFF. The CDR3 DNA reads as TGTGCCAGCTCTCCGAACGGGAACACCGGGGAGCTGTTTTTT.

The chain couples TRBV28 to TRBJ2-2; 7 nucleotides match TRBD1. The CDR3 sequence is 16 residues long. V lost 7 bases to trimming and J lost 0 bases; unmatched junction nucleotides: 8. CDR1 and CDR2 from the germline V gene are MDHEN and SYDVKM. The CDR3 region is CASTTAGTANTGELFF. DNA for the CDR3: TGTGCCAGCACCACGGCCGGGACAGCGAACACCGGGGAGCTGTTTTTT. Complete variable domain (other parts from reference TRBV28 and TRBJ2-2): DVKVTQSSRYLVKRTGEKVFLECVQDMDHENMFWYRQDPGLGLRLIYFSYDVKMKEKGDIPEGYSVSREKKERFSLILESASTNQTSMYLCASTTAGTANTGELFFGEGSRLTVL.

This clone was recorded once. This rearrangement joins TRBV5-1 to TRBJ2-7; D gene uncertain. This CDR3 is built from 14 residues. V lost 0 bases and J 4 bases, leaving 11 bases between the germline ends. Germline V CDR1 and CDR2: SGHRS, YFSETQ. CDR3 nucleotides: TGCGCCAGCAGCTTGGCCGTGGTAAAATACGAGCAGTACTTC. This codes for CASSLAVVKYEQYF.

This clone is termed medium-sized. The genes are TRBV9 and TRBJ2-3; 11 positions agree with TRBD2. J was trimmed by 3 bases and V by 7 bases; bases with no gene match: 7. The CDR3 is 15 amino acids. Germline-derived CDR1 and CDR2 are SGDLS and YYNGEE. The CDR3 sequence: CASGETSGVTDTQYF. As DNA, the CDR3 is TGTGCCAGCGGAGAGACTAGCGGGGTAACAGATACGCAGTATTTT.

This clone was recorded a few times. In DNA, the CDR3 is TGTGCCAGCAGTTCGCCCCCGGGTACTGGGGCCAACGTCCTGACTTTC. Protein: CASSSPPGTGANVLTF. The chain recombines TRBV28 with TRBJ2-6; D is unresolved. Germline loops: CDR1 MDHEN, CDR2 SYDVKM. Trimming pared 4 bases from V and 2 bases from J, leaving 12 bases between. This CDR3 has 16 amino acids.

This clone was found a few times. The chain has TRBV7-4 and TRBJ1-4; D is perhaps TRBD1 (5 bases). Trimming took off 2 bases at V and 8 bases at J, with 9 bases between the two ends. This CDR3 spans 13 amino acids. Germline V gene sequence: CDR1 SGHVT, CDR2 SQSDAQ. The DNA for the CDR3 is TGTGCCAGCAGCTTACAGGGTCACGAAAAACTGTTTTTT. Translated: CASSLQGHEKLFF.

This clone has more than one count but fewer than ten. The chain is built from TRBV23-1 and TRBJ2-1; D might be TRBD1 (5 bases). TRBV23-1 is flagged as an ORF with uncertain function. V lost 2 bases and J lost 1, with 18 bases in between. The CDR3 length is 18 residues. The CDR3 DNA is TGCGCCAGCAGTCAAAAAGGGGTCGAAGGGGCGTCCTACAATGAGCAGTTCTTC. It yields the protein CASSQKGVEGASYNEQFF.

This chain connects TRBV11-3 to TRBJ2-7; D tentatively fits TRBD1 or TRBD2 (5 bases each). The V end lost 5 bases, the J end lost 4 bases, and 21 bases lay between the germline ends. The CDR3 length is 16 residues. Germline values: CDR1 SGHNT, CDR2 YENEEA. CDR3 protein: CASSPPGTETWYEQYF. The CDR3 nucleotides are TGTGCCAGCAGCCCCCCCGGGACCGAGACCTGGTACGAGCAGTACTTC. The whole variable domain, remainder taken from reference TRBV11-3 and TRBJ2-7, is EAGVVQSPRYKIIEKKQPVAFWCNPISGHNTLYWYLQNLGQGPELLIRYENEEAVDDSQLPKDRFSAERLKGVDSTLKIQPAELGDSAVYLCASSPPGTETWYEQYFGPGTRLTVT.

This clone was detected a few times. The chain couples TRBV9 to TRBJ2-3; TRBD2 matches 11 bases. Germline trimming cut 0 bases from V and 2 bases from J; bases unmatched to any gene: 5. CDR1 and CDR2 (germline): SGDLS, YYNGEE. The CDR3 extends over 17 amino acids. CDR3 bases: TGTGCCAGCAGCGTAGGAGCTAGCGGGGGGCCCACAGATACGCAGTATTTT. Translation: CASSVGASGGPTDTQYF. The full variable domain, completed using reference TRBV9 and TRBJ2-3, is DSGVTQTPKHLITATGQRVTLRCSPRSGDLSVYWYQQSLDQGLQFLIQYYNGEERAKGNILERFSAQQFPDLHSELNLSSLELGDSALYFCASSVGASGGPTDTQYFGPGTRLTVL.

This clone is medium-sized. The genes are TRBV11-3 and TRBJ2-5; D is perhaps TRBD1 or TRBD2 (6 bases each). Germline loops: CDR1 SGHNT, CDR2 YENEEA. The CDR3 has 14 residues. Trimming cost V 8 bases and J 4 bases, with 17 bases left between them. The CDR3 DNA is TGTGCCAGCTCAAGCGGGCGAGGGGGAGAGACCCAGTACTTC. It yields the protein CASSSGRGGETQYF.

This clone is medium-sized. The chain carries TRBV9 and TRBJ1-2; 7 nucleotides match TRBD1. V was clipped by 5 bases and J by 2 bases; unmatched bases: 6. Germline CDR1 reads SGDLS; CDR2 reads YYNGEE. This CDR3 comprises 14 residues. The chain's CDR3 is CASSRDSENYGYTF. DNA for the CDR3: TGTGCCAGCAGTCGGGACAGTGAAAACTATGGCTACACCTTC.

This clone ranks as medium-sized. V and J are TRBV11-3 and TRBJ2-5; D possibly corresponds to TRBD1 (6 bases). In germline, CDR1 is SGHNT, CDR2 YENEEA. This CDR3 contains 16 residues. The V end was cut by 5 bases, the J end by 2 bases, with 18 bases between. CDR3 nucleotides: TGTGCCAGCAGCCAAGGGTCAGGGGCAGGGCAAGAGACCCAGTACTTC. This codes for CASSQGSGAGQETQYF.

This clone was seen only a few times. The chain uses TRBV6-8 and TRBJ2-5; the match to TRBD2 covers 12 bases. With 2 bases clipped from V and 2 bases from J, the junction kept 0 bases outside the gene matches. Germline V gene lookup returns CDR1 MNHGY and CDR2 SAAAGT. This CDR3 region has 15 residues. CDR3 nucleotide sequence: TGTGCCAGCAGTTACACTAGCGGGGGGCAAGAGACCCAGTACTTC. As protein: CASSYTSGGQETQYF.

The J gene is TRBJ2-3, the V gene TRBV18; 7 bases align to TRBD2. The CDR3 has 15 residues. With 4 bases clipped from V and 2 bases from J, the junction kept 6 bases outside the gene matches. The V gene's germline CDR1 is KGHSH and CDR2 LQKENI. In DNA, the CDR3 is TGTGCCAGCTCACGGGCTAGCGGTTACACAGATACGCAGTATTTT. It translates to CASSRASGYTDTQYF.

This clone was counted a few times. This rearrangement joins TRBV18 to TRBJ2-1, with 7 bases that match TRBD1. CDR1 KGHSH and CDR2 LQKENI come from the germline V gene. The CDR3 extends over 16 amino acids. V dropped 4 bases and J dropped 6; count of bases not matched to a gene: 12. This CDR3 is CASSRRGRPGGNEQFF. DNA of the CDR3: TGTGCCAGCTCACGAAGGGGCAGGCCAGGGGGCAATGAGCAGTTCTTC.

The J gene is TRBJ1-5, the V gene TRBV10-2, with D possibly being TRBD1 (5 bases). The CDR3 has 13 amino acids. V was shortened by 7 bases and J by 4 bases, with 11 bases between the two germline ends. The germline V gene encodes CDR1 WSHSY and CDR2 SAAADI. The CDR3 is CASTGQKNQPQHF. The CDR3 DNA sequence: TGCGCCAGCACAGGGCAAAAGAATCAGCCCCAGCATTTT.